The 21 T cell receptor beta chains below come from one sample, sequenced in a study of OX40 agonist ivuxolimab in advanced cancers. Measured with immunoSEQ multiplex PCR; TCRdb has only the in-frame clones, and not every one. The sample has about 74,000 clones; less than 90% are singletons. Sequenced material: CD4+ or CD8+ T cells sorted from blood, taken in a trial of the OX40 agonist ivuxolimab. These TCRs come from an adult with an advanced solid tumor such as melanoma, head and neck, liver or kidney cancer.

The chain combines TRBV6-6 with TRBJ2-5; 7 bases are shared with TRBD1. In germline, CDR1 is MNHNY, CDR2 SVGAGI (reference sequence). This CDR3 spans 13 amino acids. V gave up 6 bases and J gave up 2 bases; unmatched junction bases: 3. CDR3 sequence reads: CASSPGQQETQYF. CDR3 nucleotides: TGTGCCAGCAGCCCGGGACAGCAAGAGACCCAGTACTTC.

The chain recombines TRBV5-1 with TRBJ1-1; a weak D match, TRBD1 (5 bases). The CDR3 consists of 17 residues. From germline, CDR1 is SGHRS and CDR2 YFSETQ. V was cut by 0 bases and J by 4 bases, with 19 bases left in between. The CDR3 sequence is CASSLETLGRVGTEAFF. The CDR3 DNA reads as TGCGCCAGCAGCTTGGAAACTCTGGGCAGGGTGGGCACTGAAGCTTTCTTT.

The rearrangement uses TRBV7-2 and TRBJ2-3; D is unclear. This CDR3 is 14 amino acids long. Germline lookup yields CDR1 SGHTA and CDR2 FQGNSA. Trimming shortened V by 5 bases and J by 0 bases, and 9 bases separated the two germline ends. The CDR3 nucleotides are TGTGCCAGCAGCATACCTTCAAGCACAGATACGCAGTATTTT. Protein sequence: CASSIPSSTDTQYF.

J is TRBJ2-5 and V is TRBV7-3; D gene unclear. Trimming cost V 1 base and J 1 base, with 13 bases left between them. Germline V gene data show CDR1 as SGHTA and CDR2 as FQGTGA. The CDR3 runs to 16 residues. The CDR3 DNA is TGTGCCAGCAGCTTAAACCCTCGGACCATCCAAGAGACCCAGTACTTC. Its protein is CASSLNPRTIQETQYF.

This rearrangement joins TRBV11-2 to TRBJ2-7; 7 nucleotides match TRBD2. Germline CDR1 SGHAT, CDR2 FQNNGV. The junction had 5 bases not matched to a gene; V was cut back by 3 bases and J by 6 bases. The CDR3 covers 13 residues. CDR3 nucleotides: TGTGCCAGCAGCTTTAAGCGGGGTACCGAGCAGTACTTC. Translating it yields CASSFKRGTEQYF.

The chain recombines TRBV19 with TRBJ2-1; D uncertain. V was shortened by 5 bases and J by 3 bases, with 8 bases between the two germline ends. CDR1 and CDR2 (germline): LNHDA, SQIVND (reference sequence). The CDR3 sequence is 13 residues long. The CDR3 coding sequence is TGTGCCAGTAGTGAGTACCACTACAATGAGCAGTTCTTC. Encoded protein: CASSEYHYNEQFF. The variable domain in full, completed from reference TRBV19 and TRBJ2-1, reads DGGITQSPKYLFRKEGQNVTLSCEQNLNHDAMYWYRQDPGQGLRLIYYSQIVNDFQKGDIAEGYSVSREKKESFPLTVTSAQKNPTAFYLCASSEYHYNEQFFGPGTRLTVL.

V gene TRBV13 combines with J gene TRBJ2-7; 9 nucleotides agree with TRBD2. The CDR3 loop spans 15 amino acids. Trimming took 3 bases from V and 5 from J; bases not matched to a gene: 8. The V gene's germline CDR1 is PRHDT and CDR2 FYEKMQ (reference sequence). The CDR3 DNA follows: TGTGCCAGCAGCTTGAGGCGGGAGGGCCGGCACGAGCAGTACTTC. It encodes CASSLRREGRHEQYF. Using reference TRBV13 and TRBJ2-7 for the parts outside the CDR3, the full variable domain is AAGVIQSPRHLIKEKRETATLKCYPIPRHDTVYWYQQGPGQDPQFLISFYEKMQSDKGSIPDRFSAQQFSDYHSELNMSSLELGDSALYFCASSLRREGRHEQYFGPGTRLTVT.

The chain recombines TRBV7-2 with TRBJ1-2, with D perhaps TRBD1 (6 bases). CDR1 and CDR2 from the germline V gene are SGHTA and FQGNSA. This CDR3 has 17 residues. V lost 1 base and J 8 bases, leaving 23 bases between the germline ends. The CDR3 nucleotides read TGTGCCAGCAGCTTAGTAGCCCTAGACCCGGGGGCGCGGGGCTACACCTTC. Encoded protein: CASSLVALDPGARGYTF.

The chain couples TRBV6-1 to TRBJ2-3; D is unclear. The V end lost 7 bases, the J end lost 8 bases, and 16 bases lay between the germline ends. Germline-derived CDR1 and CDR2 are MNHNS and SASEGT. This CDR3 comprises 13 residues. The CDR3 spells CASTGNGFVTQYF. Here the CDR3 DNA reads TGTGCCAGCACCGGAAATGGGTTTGTTACGCAGTATTTT.

The V gene is TRBV19, the J gene TRBJ2-1; the match to TRBD1 covers 9 bases. Losses at the gene ends were 4 bases for V and 7 bases for J; bases not matched to a gene: 11. Per germline, CDR1 LNHDA and CDR2 SQIVND (reference sequence). CDR3 size: 16 residues. The CDR3 DNA reads TGTGCCAGTAGTAAGGGAGGACAGGGGTTCGGAAATGAGCAGTTCTTC. Its translation is CASSKGGQGFGNEQFF. Together with reference TRBV19 and TRBJ2-1, the CDR3 gives the full variable domain: DGGITQSPKYLFRKEGQNVTLSCEQNLNHDAMYWYRQDPGQGLRLIYYSQIVNDFQKGDIAEGYSVSREKKESFPLTVTSAQKNPTAFYLCASSKGGQGFGNEQFFGPGTRLTVL.

The genes are TRBV5-4 and TRBJ1-4, with 9 positions matching TRBD1. The V gene end was trimmed by 4 bases and the J gene end by 7 bases; junction bases not matched to a gene: 5. The CDR3 extends over 14 amino acids. CDR1 and CDR2 from the germline V gene are SGHNT and YYREEE (reference sequence). The CDR3 loop is CASSQGQGLEKLFF. CDR3 DNA sequence: TGTGCCAGCAGCCAGGGACAGGGACTTGAAAAACTGTTTTTT.

This clone has just one count. The V and J genes are TRBV21-1 and TRBJ2-3; the table's TRBD2 call for D was not verified on the DNA. TRBV21-1 is a documented pseudogene. The CDR3 is 17 residues long. CDR3 region: CASSPRGTSECTDTQYF. For the CDR3, the DNA is TGTGCCAGCAGCCCCCGGGGTACATCGGAATGCACAGATACGCAGTATTTT.

V gene TRBV5-1 combines with J gene TRBJ2-3; the D gene is possibly TRBD2 (6 bases). This CDR3 is built from 16 residues. From germline, CDR1 is SGHRS and CDR2 YFSETQ. V was trimmed by 0 bases and J by 0 bases, leaving 11 bases between them. The DNA of the CDR3 is TGCGCCAGCAGCTTGGGACTAGGCACTAGCACAGATACGCAGTATTTT. This codes for CASSLGLGTSTDTQYF.

The genes are TRBV12-5 and TRBJ1-2; 9 positions agree with TRBD1. The junction had 6 bases not matched to a gene; V was cut back by 0 bases and J by 7 bases. This CDR3 is 15 amino acids long. Germline CDR1 reads LGHNT; CDR2 reads FRNRAP. CDR3 sequence: CASGLVRTGASGYTF. CDR3 nucleotide sequence: TGTGCTAGTGGTTTGGTCCGGACAGGGGCCTCTGGCTACACCTTC.

This chain joins TRBV7-8 and TRBJ2-7; 13 nucleotides align to TRBD2. J was trimmed by 5 bases and V by 4 bases; bases with no gene match: 8. The germline gives CDR1 SGHVS, CDR2 FQNEAQ. The CDR3 consists of 16 residues. This CDR3 reads CASSSRTSGSHDEQYF. CDR3 sequence (DNA): TGTGCCAGCAGCTCCCGGACTAGCGGGAGTCACGACGAGCAGTACTTC.

This clone occurred a few times. The gene calls are TRBV7-2 and TRBJ1-5, with a possible D match to TRBD1 (5 bases). From germline, CDR1 is SGHTA and CDR2 FQGNSA. The V gene lost 2 bases and the J gene lost 1 base, with 18 bases spanning the gap. The CDR3 contains 18 residues. The chain's CDR3 is CASSLRGRARGSNQPQHF. Here the CDR3 DNA reads TGTGCCAGCAGCTTAAGGGGAAGGGCCCGAGGAAGCAATCAGCCCCAGCATTTT.

This clone was seen only once. V and J are TRBV4-3 and TRBJ2-3; 10 nucleotides align to TRBD2. Germline V CDR1 and CDR2: LGHNA, YSLEER. The CDR3 is 17 residues long. V lost 0 bases, J lost 0 bases, and 3 bases stayed unmatched. CDR3 in DNA: TGCGCCAGCAGCCAAGACCCTAGCGGGGGTAGCACAGATACGCAGTATTTT. Protein: CASSQDPSGGSTDTQYF.

The chain uses TRBV15 and TRBJ1-2, with TRBD1 matching over 8 bases. The germline gives CDR1 LNHNV, CDR2 YYDKDF (reference sequence). The CDR3 contains 15 residues. Trimming at V came to 1 base and at J to 4 bases, leaving 5 bases not matched to a gene. As DNA, the CDR3 is TGTGCCACCAGCAGAGGTCTAGACAGGGGCTATGGCTACACCTTC. Translated, it gives CATSRGLDRGYGYTF.

The gene calls are TRBV5-1 and TRBJ2-3; D ambiguous. Germline V gives CDR1 SGHRS, CDR2 YFSETQ. This CDR3 is 14 amino acids long. Trimming left V 8 bases short and J 0 bases short, with 13 bases between. The CDR3 region has the DNA TGCGCCAGTCGGACCGTAAAAAGCACAGATACGCAGTATTTT. Translating gives CASRTVKSTDTQYF. Together with reference TRBV5-1 and TRBJ2-3, the CDR3 gives the full variable domain: KAGVTQTPRYLIKTRGQQVTLSCSPISGHRSVSWYQQTPGQGLQFLFEYFSETQRNKGNFPGRFSGRQFSNSRSEMNVSTLELGDSALYLCASRTVKSTDTQYFGPGTRLTVL.

This chain joins TRBV7-6 and TRBJ2-1, with TRBD2 matching over 8 bases. After removal of 6 bases from V and 10 bases from J, the junction contained 20 bases not matched to a gene. The germline CDR1 and CDR2 sequences are SGHVS and FNYEAQ. The CDR3 covers 17 residues. DNA of the CDR3: TGTGCCAGCAGTTCAATTACCCCGGGACTAGTCTTCCCGGAGCAGTTCTTC. It translates to CASSSITPGLVFPEQFF.

This chain connects TRBV7-2 to TRBJ2-7; 7 bases are shared with TRBD1. This CDR3 has 13 amino acids. V shed 6 bases, J shed 3 bases, and the junction held 5 bases outside the gene matches. From germline, CDR1 is SGHTA and CDR2 FQGNSA. The CDR3 reads CASRRTGGYEQYF. The CDR3 nucleotides read TGTGCCAGCAGACGGACAGGTGGCTACGAGCAGTACTTC.